These 27 T cell receptor beta chains were all obtained from the same sample, sequenced in a study of cytotoxic CD8 clonotypes in ibrutinib-treated CLL. The repertoire was sequenced with immunoSEQ multiplex PCR; TCRdb's copy has only in-frame clones and lacks some. The table lists 100,000 to 150,000 clones, roughly 88% of them singletons. Sequenced here: PBMCs, sampled after 24 months of ibrutinib treatment. The receptors originated from a human donor with chronic lymphocytic leukemia.

The CDR3, as DNA: TGCGCCAGCAGCCCGACCCCATACCCCGCAGATACGCAGTATTTT. This encodes CASSPTPYPADTQYF. The gene calls are TRBV4-3 and TRBJ2-3; D not certain. This CDR3 contains 15 residues. V lost 4 bases and J lost 4, with 15 bases in between. Germline V lookup: CDR1 LGHNA, CDR2 YSLEER.

This clone was counted once. The genes are TRBV28 and TRBJ2-7; 12 bases are shared with TRBD2. The CDR3 sequence is 16 residues long. The germline V gene encodes CDR1 MDHEN and CDR2 SYDVKM. Trimming removed 2 bases from V and 2 bases from J; junction bases left unmatched: 4. CDR3 in amino acids: CASSLTASGGAYEQYF. The DNA for the CDR3 is TGTGCCAGCAGTTTAACGGCTAGCGGGGGGGCCTACGAGCAGTACTTC. Supplemented by reference TRBV28 and TRBJ2-7, the full variable domain reads DVKVTQSSRYLVKRTGEKVFLECVQDMDHENMFWYRQDPGLGLRLIYFSYDVKMKEKGDIPEGYSVSREKKERFSLILESASTNQTSMYLCASSLTASGGAYEQYFGPGTRLTVT.

V gene TRBV28 combines with J gene TRBJ2-7, with D perhaps matching TRBD1 (6 bases). Looked up from germline, CDR1 is MDHEN and CDR2 is SYDVKM. This CDR3 has 14 residues. V shed 3 bases and J shed 2 bases, with 11 bases lying between them. The CDR3 nucleotides read TGTGCCAGCAGTTTCCAGGGGAATCCCTACGAGCAGTACTTC. Translation gives CASSFQGNPYEQYF.

V and J are TRBV11-2 and TRBJ2-2; D is unresolved. The CDR3 totals 15 residues. V lost 1 base to trimming and J lost 7 bases, with 13 bases between them. Looked up from germline, CDR1 is SGHAT and CDR2 is FQNNGV. In nucleotides, the CDR3 is TGTGCCAGCAGCTTAGTTCCAGCGACGGGCGGGGAGCTGTTTTTT. It is translated as CASSLVPATGGELFF.

The rearrangement links TRBV27 to TRBJ2-7; TRBD1 aligns across 7 bases. CDR1 and CDR2 (germline): MNHEY, SMNVEV (reference sequence). V lost 0 bases to trimming and J lost 2 bases; unmatched junction nucleotides: 7. There are 16 residues in the CDR3. CDR3 in DNA: TGTGCCAGCAGTTTATCGCAGGGGGAGATTACCTACGAGCAGTACTTC. It codes for CASSLSQGEITYEQYF.

The chain combines TRBV28 with TRBJ1-2; the match to TRBD1 covers 8 bases. The CDR3 covers 15 residues. The germline V gene encodes CDR1 MDHEN and CDR2 SYDVKM. The V gene end was trimmed by 5 bases and the J gene end by 0 bases; junction bases not matched to a gene: 5. The CDR3: CASSMGQVANYGYTF. The CDR3 DNA is TGTGCCAGCAGTATGGGACAGGTAGCTAACTATGGCTACACCTTC.

This sequence joins TRBV18 and TRBJ1-4; tentative D call: TRBD1 (5 bases). This CDR3 is 14 amino acids long. The V gene's germline CDR1 is KGHSH and CDR2 LQKENI. Trimming removed 3 bases from V and 8 bases from J, with 13 bases in between. The DNA for the CDR3 is TGTGCCAGCTCACCGCCGGGGGAAAGGGAAAAACTGTTTTTT. Residues: CASSPPGEREKLFF.

The chain uses TRBV5-1 and TRBJ2-1, with D tentatively TRBD2 (7 bases). This CDR3 comprises 13 residues. Germline loops: CDR1 SGHRS, CDR2 YFSETQ. Trimming shortened V by 1 base and J by 8 bases, and 10 bases separated the two germline ends. The CDR3 spells CASSLQGRDEQFF. The CDR3 nucleotides read TGCGCCAGCAGCTTGCAGGGGAGGGATGAGCAGTTCTTC. Drawing the rest from reference TRBV5-1 and TRBJ2-1, the complete variable domain is KAGVTQTPRYLIKTRGQQVTLSCSPISGHRSVSWYQQTPGQGLQFLFEYFSETQRNKGNFPGRFSGRQFSNSRSEMNVSTLELGDSALYLCASSLQGRDEQFFGPGTRLTVL.

The chain employs TRBV20-1 and TRBJ2-7; D not certain. The V and J ends lost 6 bases and 6 bases respectively, with 12 bases between them. Germline CDR1 and CDR2: DFQATT and SNEGSKA (reference sequence). This CDR3 region has 11 residues. The DNA of the CDR3 is TGCAGTGCCAGCCGAGTCGGCGAGCAGTACTTC. This codes for CSASRVGEQYF.

This clone was detected only once. The chain combines TRBV10-3 with TRBJ2-3, with TRBD2 identical over 14 bases. CDR1 is ENHRY and CDR2 is SYGVKD in the germline V gene. With V trimmed by 6 bases and J by 5 bases, 1 base remained unmatched. The CDR3 spans 14 residues. The CDR3 loop is CAIRGTSGRDTQYF. CDR3 DNA sequence: TGTGCCATCAGGGGGACTAGCGGGAGAGATACGCAGTATTTT.

The J gene is TRBJ1-1, the V gene TRBV6-1; the D is unclear. There are 13 residues in the CDR3. Germline V gene lookup returns CDR1 MNHNS and CDR2 SASEGT. V lost 4 bases to trimming and J lost 2 bases, with 8 bases between them. CDR3 in amino acids: CASSVEGNTEAFF. DNA for the CDR3: TGTGCCAGCAGTGTGGAGGGAAACACTGAAGCTTTCTTT.

V is TRBV7-2 and J is TRBJ2-3; D may be TRBD1 (5 bases). This CDR3 spans 16 amino acids. Deletions cut 1 base from V and 1 base from J, with 12 bases between. From germline, CDR1 is SGHTA and CDR2 FQGNSA. The CDR3 sequence is CASSLGAGLGTDTQYF. CDR3 DNA sequence: TGTGCCAGCAGCTTAGGGGCAGGGCTGGGCACAGATACGCAGTATTTT.

The chain employs TRBV21-1 and TRBJ2-7; the DNA was not compared with TRBD2, the D call given in the table. TRBV21-1 is a known pseudogene. This CDR3 region has 15 residues. The CDR3 loop is CASSMPSGDTYEQYF. The CDR3 DNA reads TGTGCCAGCAGCATGCCTAGCGGAGACACTTACGAGCAGTACTTC.

V is TRBV11-2 and J is TRBJ2-2; possible D gene TRBD2, 6 bases. Germline V gene sequence: CDR1 SGHAT, CDR2 FQNNGV. This CDR3 has 16 amino acids. Trimming took 0 bases from V and 2 from J, leaving 10 bases between them. The CDR3: CASSLDRAGNTGELFF. In DNA, the CDR3 is TGTGCCAGCAGCTTAGATCGGGCGGGAAACACCGGGGAGCTGTTTTTT.

A single count supports this clone. The chain recombines TRBV19 with TRBJ1-4; D perhaps matches TRBD1 (6 bases). The germline V gene has CDR1 LNHDA and CDR2 SQIVND (reference sequence). V dropped 5 bases and J dropped 6 bases, with 16 bases sitting between them. The CDR3 is 15 amino acids. This CDR3 reads CASSAGGGSDEKLFF. CDR3 nucleotides: TGTGCCAGTAGTGCGGGTGGGGGCTCCGATGAAAAACTGTTTTTT.

This clone was picked up a small number of times. The chain combines TRBV5-8 with TRBJ1-2, with TRBD1 matching over 8 bases. The junction had 8 bases not matched to a gene; V was cut back by 0 bases and J by 4 bases. This CDR3 is 16 amino acids long. Germline assignment: CDR1 SGHTS and CDR2 YDEGEE. The CDR3 sequence is CASSLGRAGGTYGYTF. CDR3 in DNA: TGTGCCAGCAGCTTGGGCCGGGCAGGGGGCACCTATGGCTACACCTTC. Looking up the rest from reference TRBV5-8 and TRBJ1-2 gives the full variable domain: EAGVTQSPTHLIKTRGQQATLRCSPISGHTSVYWYQQALGLGLQFLLWYDEGEERNRGNFPPRFSGRQFPNYSSELNVNALELEDSALYLCASSLGRAGGTYGYTFGSGTRLTVV.

This CDR3 is CASSFNRGGINYGYTF. The DNA of the CDR3 is TGTGCCAGCAGTTTCAACAGGGGAGGCATAAACTATGGCTACACCTTC. This rearrangement joins TRBV27 to TRBJ1-2, with 7 bases matching TRBD1. Germline V gene sequence: CDR1 MNHEY, CDR2 SMNVEV (reference sequence). The CDR3 consists of 16 residues. J lost 2 bases, V lost 3 bases, and 9 bases had no gene match.

This clone was seen a handful of times. The J gene is TRBJ1-1, the V gene TRBV7-2; D is undetermined. From germline, CDR1 is SGHTA and CDR2 FQGNSA. CDR3 length: 14 amino acids. V was shortened by 5 bases and J by 1 base, with 11 bases between the two germline ends. CDR3 region: CASSLPRQNTEAFF. In nucleotides, the CDR3 is TGTGCCAGCAGCCTTCCGCGTCAGAACACTGAAGCTTTCTTT.

In regard to this clone: Other DNA sequences in the same sample also yield this CDR3. This chain uses TRBV5-1 with TRBJ2-7; TRBD1 agrees at 8 bases. Germline assignment: CDR1 SGHRS and CDR2 YFSETQ. J lost 1 base, V lost 4 bases, and 7 bases had no gene match. This CDR3 has 15 residues. The CDR3, as DNA: TGCGCCAGCAGCAACCAGGGGGCCTCTTCCTACGAGCAGTACTTC. Its protein is CASSNQGASSYEQYF.

The chain carries TRBV25-1 and TRBJ1-6; D might be TRBD1 (5 bases). Germline CDR1 MGHDK, CDR2 SYGVNS. CDR3 length equals 14 residues. The ends were cut back, 3 bases at V and 12 bases at J, with 15 bases in the middle. In DNA, the CDR3 is TGTGCCAGCAGTGACGCAGGGCAAACGGAACCCCTCCACTTT. Protein: CASSDAGQTEPLHF.

The V and J genes are TRBV18 and TRBJ2-5; D is undetermined. The CDR3 totals 16 residues. The V gene lost 2 bases and the J gene lost 1 base, with 14 bases spanning the gap. CDR1 is KGHSH and CDR2 is LQKENI in the germline V gene. The CDR3 spells CASSPVVSSAQETQYF. The CDR3 DNA follows: TGTGCCAGCTCACCAGTTGTGTCGTCAGCCCAAGAGACCCAGTACTTC. Variable domain in full (rest from reference TRBV18 and TRBJ2-5): NAGVMQNPRHLVRRRGQEARLRCSPMKGHSHVYWYRQLPEEGLKFMVYLQKENIIDESGMPKERFSAEFPKEGPSILRIQQVVRGDSAAYFCASSPVVSSAQETQYFGPGTRLLVL.

The chain links TRBV11-2 to TRBJ2-1, with 8 bases that match TRBD2. The germline V gene encodes CDR1 SGHAT and CDR2 FQNNGV. The CDR3 consists of 16 residues. V shed 3 bases, J shed 4 bases, and the junction held 8 bases outside the gene matches. The CDR3 sequence: CASSFIGLATYNEQFF. The CDR3 coding sequence is TGTGCCAGCAGCTTTATAGGACTAGCTACATACAATGAGCAGTTCTTC.

The V gene is TRBV18, the J gene TRBJ1-1; D not certain. The CDR3 spans 14 residues. V was shortened by 3 bases and J by 0 bases, with 8 bases between the two germline ends. Germline V CDR1 and CDR2: KGHSH, LQKENI. The chain's CDR3 is CASSPELMNTEAFF. For the CDR3, the DNA is TGTGCCAGCTCACCCGAATTAATGAACACTGAAGCTTTCTTT.

This chain joins TRBV4-2 and TRBJ2-7; weak D call: TRBD2 (6 bases). Trimming took 0 bases from V and 0 from J, leaving 15 bases between them. There are 17 residues in the CDR3. Germline-derived CDR1 and CDR2 are LGHNA and YNFKEQ. As DNA, the CDR3 is TGTGCCAGCAGCCAAGATCAAGGTGGGGGGAGCTCCTACGAGCAGTACTTC. Translation gives CASSQDQGGGSSYEQYF.

This clone was observed a handful of times. The chain is built from TRBV18 and TRBJ1-2; D is ambiguous. The CDR3 runs to 13 residues. V dropped 3 bases and J dropped 8 bases, with 13 bases sitting between them. Germline loops: CDR1 KGHSH, CDR2 LQKENI. CDR3 amino acids: CASSPPGRIGYTF. The DNA for the CDR3 is TGTGCCAGCTCACCTCCTGGACGTATCGGCTACACCTTC.

The rearrangement uses TRBV2 and TRBJ2-4, with D perhaps TRBD1 or TRBD2 (7 bases each). This CDR3 contains 15 residues. CDR1 is SNHLY, CDR2 FYNNEI, per germline. Trimming shortened V by 7 bases and J by 8 bases, and 21 bases separated the two germline ends. CDR3: CASNGVVAGGDIQYF. The CDR3 region has the DNA TGTGCCAGCAATGGTGTGGTGGCAGGGGGGGACATTCAGTACTTC.

V gene TRBV6-9 combines with J gene TRBJ2-5; TRBD2 agrees at 10 bases. This CDR3 region has 15 residues. Germline loops: CDR1 MNHGY, CDR2 SVAAGI. V dropped 8 bases and J dropped 5; count of bases not matched to a gene: 11. The CDR3 sequence: CASPRPSGSTETQYF. Written as DNA, the CDR3 is TGTGCCAGCCCGAGGCCTAGCGGGAGTACGGAGACCCAGTACTTC.